The 29 T cell receptor beta chains reported below all come from one sample, sequenced in a study of cytomegalovirus exposure and HLA in healthy donors. The PCR ran on 60 Vbeta and 13 Jbeta primers. Clones were read by immunoSEQ multiplex PCR, and TCRdb kept only the in-frame ones, dropping some. The sample yields about 110,000 clones, about 70% seen once. Sequences were obtained from PBMCs. The origin of the receptors is a man between 25 and 39 years old in good health and CMV-seropositive.

This clone has just a few counts. The same CDR3 is also encoded by other DNA sequences in this sample. This chain connects TRBV25-1 to TRBJ2-3; D unclear. The V gene's germline CDR1 is MGHDK and CDR2 SYGVNS. This CDR3 comprises 14 residues. Between the trimmed V and J ends, which lost 5 bases and 3 bases, there was a span of 12 bases. CDR3 amino acids: CASSPPRRTDTQYF. The DNA of the CDR3 is TGTGCCAGCAGTCCCCCTCGGCGGACAGATACGCAGTATTTT.

V and J are TRBV7-9 and TRBJ1-1; possible D gene TRBD1, 5 bases. The V gene lost 4 bases and the J gene lost 0 bases, with 12 bases spanning the gap. Germline V CDR1 and CDR2: SEHNR, FQNEAQ (reference sequence). The CDR3 consists of 15 residues. The CDR3 region is CASSSKQAMNTEAFF. For the CDR3, the DNA is TGTGCCAGCAGCTCAAAACAGGCAATGAACACTGAAGCTTTCTTT.

The chain uses TRBV4-1 and TRBJ2-5; a weak D match, TRBD1 (5 bases). CDR3 length: 14 residues. In germline, CDR1 is MGHRA, CDR2 YSYEKL. V shed 2 bases and J shed 2 bases, with 9 bases lying between them. The CDR3 here is CASSQLRQQETQYF. The CDR3, as DNA: TGCGCCAGCAGCCAACTTCGACAGCAAGAGACCCAGTACTTC.

V and J are TRBV9 and TRBJ2-5; 10 positions match TRBD2. Germline CDR1 is SGDLS and CDR2 is YYNGEE. This CDR3 comprises 16 residues. The J segment lost 5 bases and the V segment lost 0 bases, leaving 7 bases of the junction unmatched. CDR3 sequence: CASSVGASGRSETQYF. The CDR3 DNA sequence: TGTGCCAGCAGCGTAGGGGCTAGCGGGAGATCGGAGACCCAGTACTTC. The variable domain in full, with the rest retrieved from reference TRBV9 and TRBJ2-5, is DSGVTQTPKHLITATGQRVTLRCSPRSGDLSVYWYQQSLDQGLQFLIQYYNGEERAKGNILERFSAQQFPDLHSELNLSSLELGDSALYFCASSVGASGRSETQYFGPGTRLLVL.

The chain carries TRBV10-3 and TRBJ1-2, with TRBD1 identical over 9 bases. CDR1 is ENHRY and CDR2 is SYGVKD in the germline V gene. This CDR3 has 15 amino acids. V lost 0 bases to trimming and J lost 7 bases; unmatched junction nucleotides: 6. DNA for the CDR3: TGTGCCATCAGTGAGTCACAAGGGACAGGGATTGGCTACACCTTC. It translates to CAISESQGTGIGYTF.

In its sample, this clone was seen a few times. This chain joins TRBV23-1 and TRBJ2-5; 10 bases are a match to TRBD1. TRBV23-1 is sorted into the ORF group, with uncertain function. V was pared by 7 bases and J by 6 bases, with 11 bases of the junction left unmatched. This CDR3 is 15 amino acids long. CDR3 region: CASKVLPGQGKTQYF. In DNA form, the CDR3 reads TGCGCCAGCAAGGTACTACCGGGACAGGGGAAGACCCAGTACTTC.

The chain is built from TRBV29-1 and TRBJ2-1; weak D call: TRBD1 (6 bases). With 3 bases removed from V and 3 bases from J, the gap between germline ends came to 9 bases. Germline CDR1 is SQVTM and CDR2 is ANQGSEA. The CDR3 consists of 13 residues. This CDR3 reads CSVERGYYNEQFF. The CDR3 DNA is TGCAGCGTTGAGAGGGGGTACTACAATGAGCAGTTCTTC.

The V call is TRBV19, the J call TRBJ1-2; TRBD1 matches at 8 bases. Germline V gene data show CDR1 as LNHDA and CDR2 as SQIVND (reference sequence). V lost 7 bases to trimming and J lost 7 bases; unmatched junction nucleotides: 8. The CDR3 runs to 13 residues. CDR3 residues: CASTHQDRGGYTF. Here the CDR3 DNA reads TGTGCCAGTACTCACCAAGACAGGGGTGGCTACACCTTC. Full variable domain (missing parts from reference TRBV19 and TRBJ1-2): DGGITQSPKYLFRKEGQNVTLSCEQNLNHDAMYWYRQDPGQGLRLIYYSQIVNDFQKGDIAEGYSVSREKKESFPLTVTSAQKNPTAFYLCASTHQDRGGYTFGSGTRLTVV.

CDR3 DNA sequence: TGTGCCAGCAGTTCCAGTCAGGGCTACGAGCAGTACGTC. Its protein is CASSSSQGYEQYV. V gene TRBV11-3 combines with J gene TRBJ2-7; D might be TRBD1 (5 bases). Deletions cut 6 bases from V and 3 bases from J, with 12 bases between. CDR1 and CDR2 (germline): SGHNT, YENEEA. This CDR3 region has 13 residues.

This chain's CDR3 is CASSLALPGRSYNEQFF. In nucleotides, the CDR3 is TGTGCCAGCAGCTTAGCATTGCCGGGGAGGTCCTACAATGAGCAGTTCTTC. The chain links TRBV7-8 to TRBJ2-1; weak D call: TRBD2 (6 bases). V was cut by 0 bases and J by 1 base, with 13 bases left in between. The germline V gene has CDR1 SGHVS and CDR2 FQNEAQ. The CDR3 length is 17 residues.

The V call is TRBV27, the J call TRBJ2-1, with 9 bases aligning to TRBD1. This CDR3 is built from 16 residues. The germline gives CDR1 MNHEY, CDR2 SMNVEV (reference sequence). After removal of 6 bases from V and 4 bases from J, the junction contained 10 bases not matched to a gene. The CDR3 region is CASSSGTGLGYNEQFF. CDR3 coding DNA: TGTGCCAGCAGCTCCGGGACAGGGTTAGGGTACAATGAGCAGTTCTTC.

V usage is TRBV6-1 and J usage is TRBJ1-2, with D perhaps matching TRBD1 (5 bases). V shed 4 bases and J shed 0 bases, with 6 bases lying between them. CDR1 is MNHNS and CDR2 is SASEGT in the germline V gene. CDR3 length: 13 amino acids. The CDR3: CASSATANYGYTF. The CDR3 region has the DNA TGTGCCAGCAGTGCGACAGCTAACTATGGCTACACCTTC.

The V and J genes are TRBV5-1 and TRBJ1-2; D remains ambiguous. This CDR3 spans 15 amino acids. CDR1 and CDR2 (germline): SGHRS, YFSETQ. V was shortened by 1 base and J by 4 bases, with 14 bases between the two germline ends. The CDR3 is CASSLKNPLSYGYTF. For the CDR3, the DNA is TGCGCCAGCAGCTTGAAGAACCCTCTATCCTATGGCTACACCTTC.

This clone was seen just once. The chain has TRBV4-1 and TRBJ1-1; perhaps TRBD1 as D (5 bases). Trimming stripped 0 bases from V and 0 bases from J, with 14 bases between. This CDR3 region has 17 residues. Per the germline V gene, CDR1 is MGHRA and CDR2 is YSYEKL. CDR3 loop: CASSQDSTGIMNTEAFF. The CDR3 DNA sequence: TGCGCCAGCAGCCAAGATAGCACAGGCATCATGAACACTGAAGCTTTCTTT.

The gene calls are TRBV7-2 and TRBJ1-2, with TRBD1 matching over 12 bases. The CDR3 has 19 amino acids. Germline V CDR1 and CDR2: SGHTA, FQGNSA. The V and J ends lost 1 base and 4 bases, in that order; junction bases with no gene match: 13. CDR3 residues: CASSLDLGQGASGPYGYTF. The DNA of the CDR3 is TGTGCCAGCAGCTTAGACTTGGGACAGGGGGCCTCTGGGCCCTATGGCTACACCTTC.

This clone was recorded once. The V and J genes are TRBV11-3 and TRBJ2-7, with 7 bases fitting TRBD1. Germline loops: CDR1 SGHNT, CDR2 YENEEA. Losses at the gene ends were 1 base for V and 5 bases for J; bases not matched to a gene: 5. The CDR3 contains 14 residues. CDR3 sequence reads: CASSLATGADEQYV. The DNA for the CDR3 is TGTGCCAGCAGCTTAGCAACAGGGGCAGACGAGCAGTACGTC.

J is TRBJ2-3 and V is TRBV11-2; TRBD1 agrees at 9 bases. This CDR3 spans 15 amino acids. From germline, CDR1 is SGHAT and CDR2 FQNNGV. V lost 3 bases to trimming and J lost 4 bases; unmatched junction nucleotides: 5. In DNA form, the CDR3 reads TGTGCCAGCAGCTTCCGGGACAGGGTCGCAGATACGCAGTATTTT. Residues: CASSFRDRVADTQYF.

The chain carries TRBV10-3 and TRBJ2-1; 7 bases align to TRBD2. Per the germline V gene, CDR1 is ENHRY and CDR2 is SYGVKD. The CDR3 is made up of 14 amino acids. V lost 10 bases to trimming and J lost 4 bases; unmatched junction nucleotides: 10. The CDR3 DNA follows: TGTGCCACCGCAAATGGGGGGGGTTACAATGAGCAGTTCTTC. As protein: CATANGGGYNEQFF.

This sequence joins TRBV9 and TRBJ2-5, with 8 bases lining up with TRBD2. CDR3 size: 15 residues. With V trimmed by 4 bases and J by 0 bases, 5 bases remained unmatched. CDR1 is SGDLS and CDR2 is YYNGEE in the germline V gene. CDR3 bases: TGTGCCAGCAGCTCCAGCGGGGGATACCAAGAGACCCAGTACTTC. Its protein product is CASSSSGGYQETQYF.

The chain carries TRBV5-4 and TRBJ2-7; 8 bases are a match to TRBD1. The junction had 8 bases not matched to a gene; V was cut back by 4 bases and J by 5 bases. The germline V gene encodes CDR1 SGHNT and CDR2 YYREEE (reference sequence). This CDR3 has 14 residues. Here the CDR3 reads CASSLRQGLNEQYF. For the CDR3, the DNA is TGTGCCAGCAGCCTCAGACAGGGGCTAAACGAGCAGTACTTC.

The chain is built from TRBV13 and TRBJ1-1; D gene uncertain. The V end lost 2 bases, the J end lost 3 bases, and 13 bases lay between the germline ends. Germline CDR1 is PRHDT and CDR2 is FYEKMQ (reference sequence). The CDR3 runs 15 residues. The CDR3 loop reads CASSLRILADTEAFF. The CDR3 DNA sequence: TGTGCCAGCAGCTTAAGAATACTGGCGGACACTGAAGCTTTCTTT.

The chain joins TRBV27 to TRBJ2-3; D possibly corresponds to TRBD1 (6 bases). Germline CDR1 reads MNHEY; CDR2 reads SMNVEV (reference sequence). The V gene lost 1 base and the J gene lost 5 bases, with 16 bases spanning the gap. The CDR3 runs 16 residues. This CDR3 reads CASSLFSGERGDTQYF. CDR3 DNA sequence: TGTGCCAGCAGTTTATTTTCAGGGGAGAGGGGAGATACGCAGTATTTT.

The rearrangement joins TRBV19 to TRBJ2-1, with 8 nucleotides matching TRBD2. The CDR3 spans 16 residues. Germline lookup yields CDR1 LNHDA and CDR2 SQIVND (reference sequence). The V and J ends lost 4 bases and 2 bases, in that order; junction bases with no gene match: 7. The DNA of the CDR3 is TGTGCCAGTAGTAATCAAGGACTAGCTGCCTACAATGAGCAGTTCTTC. Its protein is CASSNQGLAAYNEQFF.

Worth noting for this clone: The sample carries other DNA sequences with the same CDR3. This sequence joins TRBV29-1 and TRBJ2-2; 8 bases are shared with TRBD1. With 7 bases clipped from V and 3 bases from J, the junction kept 7 bases outside the gene matches. Germline V gene data show CDR1 as SQVTM and CDR2 as ANQGSEA. The CDR3 is 14 residues long. The DNA for the CDR3 is TGCAGCGGCAAAGGACAGGGTGACACCGGGGAGCTGTTTTTT. Translating gives CSGKGQGDTGELFF.

The CDR3 is CASSGFGLRQETQYF. The CDR3 DNA sequence: TGTGCCAGCAGCGGGTTCGGACTGCGGCAAGAGACCCAGTACTTC. The genes are TRBV9 and TRBJ2-5; D possibly corresponds to TRBD2 (5 bases). Trimming took 3 bases from V and 2 from J, leaving 14 bases between them. The CDR3 loop spans 15 amino acids. Germline V gene sequence: CDR1 SGDLS, CDR2 YYNGEE.

The V gene is TRBV6-5, the J gene TRBJ1-2; perhaps TRBD1 as D (5 bases). Germline-derived CDR1 and CDR2 are MNHEY and SVGAGI. The V gene lost 1 base and the J gene lost 8 bases, with 17 bases spanning the gap. This CDR3 has 15 amino acids. CDR3 DNA sequence: TGTGCCAGCAGTTACTTTGGAGGGGACCAGAAGGGCTACACCTTC. Protein sequence: CASSYFGGDQKGYTF.

In the case of this clone: The same CDR3 also results from other DNA sequences found in this sample. The chain is built from TRBV7-2 and TRBJ2-3; D call uncertain. The V end was cut by 1 base, the J end by 2 bases, with 7 bases between. The CDR3 loop spans 14 amino acids. Germline loops: CDR1 SGHTA, CDR2 FQGNSA. CDR3 nucleotides: TGTGCCAGCAGCTTAGAGCTTCCCACAGATACGCAGTATTTT. Translated: CASSLELPTDTQYF.

The chain links TRBV6-1 to TRBJ1-1; D unresolved. Trimming removed 7 bases from V and 3 bases from J, with 12 bases in between. CDR1 is MNHNS, CDR2 SASEGT, per germline. This CDR3 has 13 amino acids. CDR3 coding DNA: TGTGCCAGCACTCGGGGTCTGGACACTGAAGCTTTCTTT. Amino acid sequence: CASTRGLDTEAFF.

The V and J genes are TRBV7-8 and TRBJ1-2, with 12 bases aligning to TRBD1. The CDR3 runs 16 residues. Trimming removed 1 base from V and 7 bases from J; junction bases left unmatched: 7. Germline assignment: CDR1 SGHVS and CDR2 FQNEAQ. CDR3 sequence reads: CASSLVRDRGRGGYTF. CDR3 coding DNA: TGTGCCAGCAGCTTAGTACGGGACAGGGGGCGAGGTGGCTACACCTTC. Using reference TRBV7-8 and TRBJ1-2 for the parts outside the CDR3, the full variable domain is GAGVSQSPRYKVAKRGQDVALRCDPISGHVSLFWYQQALGQGPEFLTYFQNEAQLDKSGLPSDRFFAERPEGSVSTLKIQRTQQEDSAVYLCASSLVRDRGRGGYTFGSGTRLTVV.